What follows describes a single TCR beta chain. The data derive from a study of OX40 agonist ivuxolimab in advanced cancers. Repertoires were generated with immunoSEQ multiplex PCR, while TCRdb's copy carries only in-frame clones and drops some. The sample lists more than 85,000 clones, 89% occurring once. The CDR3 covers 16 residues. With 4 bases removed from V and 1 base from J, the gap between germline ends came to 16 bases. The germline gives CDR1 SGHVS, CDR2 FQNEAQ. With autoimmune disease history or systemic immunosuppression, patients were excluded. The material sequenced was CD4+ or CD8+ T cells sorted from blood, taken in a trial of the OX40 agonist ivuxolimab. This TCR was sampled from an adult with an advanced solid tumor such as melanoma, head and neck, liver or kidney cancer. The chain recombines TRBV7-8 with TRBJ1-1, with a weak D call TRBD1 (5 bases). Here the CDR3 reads CASSSRAGQGNTEAFF. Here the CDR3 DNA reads TGTGCCAGCAGCTCAAGGGCCGGGCAGGGGAACACTGAAGCTTTCTTT. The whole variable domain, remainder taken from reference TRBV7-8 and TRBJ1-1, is GAGVSQSPRYKVAKRGQDVALRCDPISGHVSLFWYQQALGQGPEFLTYFQNEAQLDKSGLPSDRFFAERPEGSVSTLKIQRTQQEDSAVYLCASSSRAGQGNTEAFFGQGTRLTVV.